This T cell receptor (beta chain) was captured by sequencing in a study of cytomegalovirus exposure and HLA in healthy donors. On the study more broadly: From 170 million or so T cells, an earlier analysis saw roughly 120 million unique TCR beta sequences.

Regarding this clone: What it binds is not known.

Study-level findings and limits: The study recorded around 160 TCR beta chains that were cytomegalovirus-associated. Associated with HLA alleles at 0.05 false discovery rate in a later analysis were some 18,000 TCR beta sequences.

PCR was performed using 60 Vbeta and 13 Jbeta primers. Data came from immunoSEQ multiplex PCR; TCRdb stores just in-frame clones and leaves some out. In the table there are about 120,000 clones, 60% to 85% of which are singletons. Per the germline V gene, CDR1 is SEHNR and CDR2 is FQNEAQ (reference sequence). V was clipped by 8 bases and J by 4 bases, with 14 bases between them. The CDR3 has 13 amino acids. The sequenced sample was PBMCs. The rearrangement uses TRBV7-9 and TRBJ1-1; D is ambiguous. The clonotype was recovered from a man under 40 in good health and CMV-seronegative. The CDR3 here is CASSYEGGTEAFF. CDR3 in DNA: TGTGCCAGCTCCTATGAGGGTGGCACTGAAGCTTTCTTT. The full variable domain, in which reference TRBV7-9 and TRBJ1-1 provide the parts outside the CDR3, is DTGVSQNPRHKITKRGQNVTFRCDPISEHNRLYWYRQTLGQGPEFLTYFQNEAQLEKSRLLSDRFSAERPKGSFSTLEIQRTEQGDSAMYLCASSYEGGTEAFFGQGTRLTVV.